This T cell receptor (beta chain) is from a study of blood T cell repertoires in COVID-19. In germline, CDR1 is MNHNY, CDR2 SVGAGI (reference sequence). The CDR3 is 14 residues long. V was clipped by 7 bases and J by 2 bases, with 12 bases between them. Here immunoSEQ multiplex PCR was the method, and the copy in TCRdb shows in-frame clones only, minus some. The sample gives under 200,000 clones, 80% to 90% of which show up once; 2.1% is in the top ten. The sequenced material came from peripheral blood. The source of this sequence is a man in his 70s with active or convalescent COVID-19. V is TRBV6-6 and J is TRBJ1-5; tentative D call: TRBD1 (6 bases). CDR3 nucleotide sequence: TGTGCCAGCACAACAGGGTATGGCAATCAGCCCCAGCATTTT. It is translated as CASTTGYGNQPQHF.